These T cell receptor beta chains were read from a single sample in a study of early T cells in non-severe SARS-CoV-2 infection. TCRdb re-called the 5' RACE reads with MiXCR, one entry per CDR3 protein. The table shows roughly 20,000 distinct CDR3 sequences, with less than 4.5% occurring only once. Sequenced sample: whole blood. These receptors all stem from an adult who was a healthcare worker with PCR-confirmed SARS-CoV-2 infection or an uninfected control (not recorded which). Both conserved end residues are part of each CDR3. D genes are given only for firm matches. Size tells how often a clone was seen (once, few, many) or the class of an expanded clone, and some rows leave it out.

J gene,V gene,clone size,D gene,CDR3 DNA,CDR3 protein
TRBJ2-2,TRBV20-1,many,TRBD1,TGCAGTGCTAGAAACTTCGAGGGGGCGCAGGGCGGGACCGGGGAGCTGTTTTTT,CSARNFEGAQGGTGELFF
TRBJ1-1,TRBV6-2/TRBV6-3,.,.,TGTGCCAGCAGACACCGTCGGGGCACTGAAGCTTTCTTT,CASRHRRGTEAFF
TRBJ2-7,TRBV6-6,few,.,TGTGCCAGCAGTTACGGGGGGGAGCAGTACTTC,CASSYGGEQYF
TRBJ2-7,TRBV20-1,many,.,TGCAGTGCTAGTGGTGGTACCTACGAGCAGTACTTC,CSASGGTYEQYF
TRBJ1-1,TRBV6-6,many,.,TGTGCCAGCAGTCCGCGTAGGGCGAACACTGAAGCTTTCTTT,CASSPRRANTEAFF
TRBJ2-3,TRBV5-4,many,TRBD2,TGTGCCAGCAGCTTACGGGGGGGCACAGATACGCAGTATTTT,CASSLRGGTDTQYF
TRBJ1-2,TRBV28,many,.,TGTGCCAGCAGCTGGGGCAGGCAAGGCTACACCTTC,CASSWGRQGYTF
TRBJ2-2,TRBV7-6,many,.,TGTGCCAGCAGCTTAGCGGCCGGGGAGCTGTTTTTT,CASSLAAGELFF
TRBJ2-3,TRBV12-3/TRBV12-4,medium-sized,.,TGTGCCAGCAGGGTCCCCACGGGGGCAGATACGCAGTATTTT,CASRVPTGADTQYF
TRBJ2-3,TRBV7-2,many,.,TGTGCCAGCAGCGTGAGGGCAGGCAGGACGCAGTATTTT,CASSVRAGRTQYF